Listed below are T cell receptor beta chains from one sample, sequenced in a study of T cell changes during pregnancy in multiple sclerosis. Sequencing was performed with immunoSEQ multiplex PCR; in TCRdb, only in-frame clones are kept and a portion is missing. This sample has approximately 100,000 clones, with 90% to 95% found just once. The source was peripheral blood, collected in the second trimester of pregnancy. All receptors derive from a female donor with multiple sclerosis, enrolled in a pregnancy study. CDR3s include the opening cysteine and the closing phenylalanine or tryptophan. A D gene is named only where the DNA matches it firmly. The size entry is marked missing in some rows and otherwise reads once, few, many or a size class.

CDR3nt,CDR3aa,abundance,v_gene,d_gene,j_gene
TGTGCCAGCAGTTTCGCAGGGAAAGGCTACACCTTC,CASSFAGKGYTF,.,TRBV27,.,TRBJ1-2
TGTGCCAGCAGTAACAGGGGAATGAACACTGAAGCTTTCTTT,CASSNRGMNTEAFF,.,TRBV6-5,TRBD1,TRBJ1-1
TGTGCCAGCAGCTGGAGAGGGGGGGACACTGAAGCTTTCTTT,CASSWRGGDTEAFF,.,TRBV5-4,.,TRBJ1-1
TGCGCCAGCACCCGGGACAGATTTGACGGTACGCAGTATTTT,CASTRDRFDGTQYF,.,TRBV5-1,TRBD1,TRBJ2-3
TGTGCCAGCAGTTTAAATCCGGCGGGAGGTGGTGAGCAGTTCTTC,CASSLNPAGGGEQFF,.,TRBV27,TRBD2,TRBJ2-1
TGTGCCAGCAGCACCGACCCGGGACTTCTCCCCGGGGAGCAGTTCTTC,CASSTDPGLLPGEQFF,.,TRBV9,.,TRBJ2-1
TGCGCCAGCAGTGAAAATAGGAACACTGAAGCTTTCTTT,CASSENRNTEAFF,.,TRBV6-1,.,TRBJ1-1
TGCGCCAGCAATGCAGGGGGTCCAGATACGCAGTATTTT,CASNAGGPDTQYF,.,TRBV5-1,TRBD1,TRBJ2-3
TGTGCCAGCAGCTTCCGCTCTACAGGGACCCATGATAATTCACCCCTCCACTTT,CASSFRSTGTHDNSPLHF,.,TRBV7-9,.,TRBJ1-6
TGTGCCTGGAGTGTAGACAGCCCTTCTGAGCAGTACTTC,CAWSVDSPSEQYF,.,TRBV30,.,TRBJ2-7
TGTGCCTGGAGTGTACGAGGACAGGGAATGCAACTTGGAAACACCATATATTTT,CAWSVRGQGMQLGNTIYF,.,TRBV30,TRBD1,TRBJ1-3
TGTGCCAGCAGCGACAGGGGTGGGGAGACCCAGTACTTC,CASSDRGGETQYF,.,TRBV7-9,TRBD1,TRBJ2-5
TGTGCCAGCAGTTTGAGCAGGGCGAACACCGGGGAGCTGTTTTTT,CASSLSRANTGELFF,.,TRBV27,.,TRBJ2-2
TGTGCCAGCAGTGACTATCTTAGTTACGGTGAAGCTTTCTTT,CASSDYLSYGEAFF,few,TRBV2,.,TRBJ1-1
TGTGCCAGCAGTTACCTACAGGGATCGGGCACTGAAGCTTTCTTT,CASSYLQGSGTEAFF,.,TRBV6-5,.,TRBJ1-1
TGTGCCAGCAGTTTTCGGCTAGCTTACACCGGGGAGCTGTTTTTT,CASSFRLAYTGELFF,.,TRBV28,.,TRBJ2-2
TGCGCCAGCAGCCCAGAGGGGACTAGTAGCACCGGGGAGCTGTTTTTT,CASSPEGTSSTGELFF,.,TRBV5-1,TRBD2,TRBJ2-2
TGTGCCAGCTCCCCGAGCAGCGGCTCCTACGAGCAGTACTTC,CASSPSSGSYEQYF,.,TRBV18,.,TRBJ2-7
TGTGCCAGCAGCGTAGAACCGGGGGGGGGCTCTGGAAACACCATATATTTT,CASSVEPGGGSGNTIYF,once,TRBV9,.,TRBJ1-3
TGTGCCAGTAGTATTTTCTTACAGGAGTATCAGCCCCAGCATTTT,CASSIFLQEYQPQHF,.,TRBV19,.,TRBJ1-5
TGTGCCAGCAGTTTTGGACACGGTTCCGATACGCAGTATTTT,CASSFGHGSDTQYF,.,TRBV27,.,TRBJ2-3
TGTGCCATCAGTGAGTCCCGGGACAAGGGCTCCCGAAGGGGGGGCTACACCTTC,CAISESRDKGSRRGGYTF,.,TRBV10-3,.,TRBJ1-2
TGTGCCACTGGGCGCAGGGGCGGTAGCTCCTACAATGAGCAGTTCTTC,CATGRRGGSSYNEQFF,.,TRBV10-3,.,TRBJ2-1
TGTGCCAGTAGTATAGATCCCAGAGGGCGGAACACTGAAGCTTTCTTT,CASSIDPRGRNTEAFF,few,TRBV19,.,TRBJ1-1
TGTGCCAGCAGCCAAGAGGGAACAGGGGGCATCACTGAAGCTTTCTTT,CASSQEGTGGITEAFF,.,TRBV4-2,TRBD1,TRBJ1-1
TGTGCCTGGAGTATAACCGGGGGGCATGGCTACACCTTC,CAWSITGGHGYTF,.,TRBV30,.,TRBJ1-2
TGTGCCAGCAGCCCCCCGCAACGGTTGAATGAGCAGTTCTTC,CASSPPQRLNEQFF,.,TRBV7-9,.,TRBJ2-1
TGTGCCAGTAGTATACCCCGGACAGGGGGAGCGGAGACCCAGTACTTC,CASSIPRTGGAETQYF,.,TRBV19,TRBD1,TRBJ2-5